This T cell receptor beta chain emerged from a study of shared clonotypes between healthy human individuals. Overall study findings and caveats: Generally, naive subsets came out with larger estimated richness than memory subsets.

The CDR3 runs to 15 residues. Looked up from germline, CDR1 is SGHAT and CDR2 is FQNNGV. The V gene end was trimmed by 3 bases and the J gene end by 2 bases; junction bases not matched to a gene: 7. Here immunoSEQ multiplex PCR was the method, and the copy in TCRdb shows in-frame clones only, minus some. The table has a few million clones, under 97% seen once. On this clone itself: Its target is unknown.

The receptor comes from a man between 18 and 35 years old in good health. The chain has TRBV11-2 and TRBJ2-7, with 7 bases aligning to TRBD1. The sample was naive CD4+ T cells sorted from blood. Noted subset: CD45RA+ positively selected. Written as DNA, the CDR3 is TGTGCCAGCAGCTTTAATTGGCAGGGGGCCTACGAGCAGTACTTC. Its protein is CASSFNWQGAYEQYF.